The rows below give T cell receptor beta chains drawn from one sample of a study of T cell responses to AZD1222 COVID-19 vaccine. Only in-frame clones appear in the TCRdb table, and some are missing; sequencing was by immunoSEQ multiplex PCR. The sample consists of about 120,000 clones, around nine tenths of them appearing once. The sample consisted of peripheral blood, taken on day 0 of AZD1222 vaccination. All receptors derive from an adult in good health. Each CDR3 is given with its conserved first and last residue. Each record gives: D gene, clone size, V gene, J gene, CDR3 DNA, CDR3 protein. A D gene is named only where the DNA matches it firmly. Where a row states a size, it is once, few, many or the class of an expanded clone; other rows omit it.

-	once	TRBV27	TRBJ1-4	TGTGCCAGCAGGGGGACGGGGATGCAGAATGAAAAACTGTTTTTT	CASRGTGMQNEKLFF
-	-	TRBV21-1	TRBJ2-1	TGTGCCAGCATCTTTACCCCCCGGGGCGTAGGACTAGCGGGAGTAGGGGAGCAGTTCTTC	CASIFTPRGVGLAGVGEQFF
-	-	TRBV6-2/TRBV6-3	TRBJ1-5	TGTGCCAGCAGTTACCGGGGGACCAGCAATCAGCCCCAGCATTTT	CASSYRGTSNQPQHF
TRBD2	-	TRBV19	TRBJ2-7	TGTGCCAGTAGTACCGGGGGGACTAACTCCTACGAGCAGTACTTC	CASSTGGTNSYEQYF
-	few	TRBV6-1	TRBJ2-4	TGTGCCAGCAGTGAAGAGCCCATAGGGGTCAAAAACATTCAGTACTTC	CASSEEPIGVKNIQYF
TRBD2	-	TRBV27	TRBJ2-2	TGTGCCAGCAGTTCCCCCGCTAGCGGGGCGAACACCGGGGAGCTGTTTTTT	CASSSPASGANTGELFF
TRBD1	-	TRBV27	TRBJ1-2	TGTGCCAGCAGGCCGACAGGGGCAGGAGGCTACACCTTC	CASRPTGAGGYTF
TRBD1	-	TRBV18	TRBJ1-5	TGTGCCAGCTCCCGGGAGGGACAGAGATATCAGCCCCAGCATTTT	CASSREGQRYQPQHF
TRBD2	-	TRBV9	TRBJ2-2	TGTGCCAGCAGCAACCGGGGGAGCGGGGCCGGGGAGCTGTTTTTT	CASSNRGSGAGELFF
TRBD1	-	TRBV28	TRBJ1-5	TGTGCCAGCAGGGGACAGGGGGTAGGTAATCAGCCCCAGCATTTT	CASRGQGVGNQPQHF
TRBD2	-	TRBV6-2/TRBV6-3	TRBJ2-3	TGTGCCAGCAGTTCGATTACGGGAGGGAGCACAGATACGCAGTATTTT	CASSSITGGSTDTQYF
-	-	TRBV7-9	TRBJ2-3	TGTGCCAGCAGCGGTATAGGGGGCACAGATACGCAGTATTTT	CASSGIGGTDTQYF
-	-	TRBV28	TRBJ1-4	TGTGCCAGCAGCGGGACGCACCAGGGCTGGGTTCTTGAAAAACTGTTTTTT	CASSGTHQGWVLEKLFF
-	few	TRBV2	TRBJ2-7	TGTGCCAGCAGTTTTGCGACTGGAGGGGAGCAGTACTTC	CASSFATGGEQYF
TRBD2	once	TRBV3-1/TRBV3-2	TRBJ2-7	TGTGCCAGCAGCCAAGGTACTAGCGGGACCACAATCTCCTACGAGCAGTACTTC	CASSQGTSGTTISYEQYF
-	-	TRBV7-9	TRBJ1-1	TGTGCCAGCAGCTTAGGGATGAACACTGAAGCTTTCTTT	CASSLGMNTEAFF
-	-	TRBV7-8	TRBJ2-2	TGTGCCAGCAGCCCCCAGGGGCGGGAGATCCCCGGGGAGCTGTTTTTT	CASSPQGREIPGELFF
-	-	TRBV7-9	TRBJ2-5	TGTGCCAGCAGGGGTCCCAGGGGTGGAGAGACCCAGTACTTC	CASRGPRGGETQYF
-	-	TRBV28	TRBJ2-1	TGTGCCAGCAGTTCGGCTTCCTACAATGAGCAGTTCTTC	CASSSASYNEQFF
-	-	TRBV5-1	TRBJ2-3	TGCGCCAGCAGCTTGGAAGGCAGTTACACAGATACGCAGTATTTT	CASSLEGSYTDTQYF
-	-	TRBV18	TRBJ2-2	TGTGCCAGCTCGCTGGGACAGAACACCGGGGAGCTGTTTTTT	CASSLGQNTGELFF
TRBD2	-	TRBV7-9	TRBJ2-2	TGTGCCAGCAGCTTACCCCCGCCCCTAGCGGGAGGGAACACCGGGGAGCTGTTTTTT	CASSLPPPLAGGNTGELFF
-	-	TRBV5-6	TRBJ2-7	TGTGCCAGCAGCTCTTCTTCGGGGTCGCGGAACGAGCAGTACTTC	CASSSSSGSRNEQYF
TRBD1	-	TRBV28	TRBJ1-4	TGTGCCAGCAGTCCTGGACAGGGTCTTGGTGAACTGTTTTTT	CASSPGQGLGELFF
-	few	TRBV7-2	TRBJ2-7	TGTGCCAGCAGCTTAAGGATCAGCGGTCCCTACGAGCAGTACTTC	CASSLRISGPYEQYF
-	-	TRBV7-2	TRBJ1-2	TGTGCCAGCAGCCCAATAGGACGGAACTATGGCTACACCTTC	CASSPIGRNYGYTF
-	-	TRBV5-4	TRBJ1-2	TGTGCCAGCAGCATGGGATCCGGGACACTAAACTATGGCTACACCTTC	CASSMGSGTLNYGYTF
-	-	TRBV6-2/TRBV6-3	TRBJ1-1	TGTGCCAGCAGTTACCGCACAGGGATGAACACTGAAGCTTTCTTT	CASSYRTGMNTEAFF
-	-	TRBV2	TRBJ1-5	TGTGCCAGCAGTCGGGACGGCGGCAATCAGCCCCAGCATTTT	CASSRDGGNQPQHF
-	-	TRBV6-6	TRBJ1-4	TGTGCCTTAGGGACGGACGATGAAAAACTGTTTTTT	CALGTDDEKLFF
TRBD1	-	TRBV28	TRBJ1-5	TGTGCCAGCAGGGACCGGGGCAGGGGGCAGTCCAGTCAGCCCCAGCATTTT	CASRDRGRGQSSQPQHF
-	-	TRBV2	TRBJ1-6	TGTGCCAGCAGTGGCGGCAGCTATAATTCACCCCTCCACTTT	CASSGGSYNSPLHF
TRBD2	-	TRBV5-1	TRBJ2-1	TGCGCCAGCAGCTTAGCGGGAGTCGGCAATGAGCAGTTCTTC	CASSLAGVGNEQFF
-	-	TRBV7-2	TRBJ2-1	TGTGCCAGCAGCTCCCTGGGGACCTACAATGAGCAGTTCTTC	CASSSLGTYNEQFF
-	-	TRBV29-1	TRBJ2-1	TGCAGCGCAGAGGGTGTAGGGCAGTTCTTC	CSAEGVGQFF
TRBD2	-	TRBV5-1	TRBJ2-1	TGCGCCAGCAGCGAGGGACTAGCGGAGGGCTACAATGAGCAGTTCTTC	CASSEGLAEGYNEQFF
-	-	TRBV7-2	TRBJ2-7	TGTGCCAGCAGCAGCCGACAGGAAAAACGATACGAGCAGTACTTC	CASSSRQEKRYEQYF
TRBD2	-	TRBV18	TRBJ2-1	TGTGCCAGCTCGCCACTAGCGGCCTCCTACAATGAGCAGTTCTTC	CASSPLAASYNEQFF
-	-	TRBV18	TRBJ2-1	TGTGCCAGCTCACCGGCTGGCGGGGCCCTTAATGAGCAGTTCTTC	CASSPAGGALNEQFF
-	once	TRBV19	TRBJ2-7	TGTGCCAGTAGTATAGGAGGACTGTCGCGGCAGGACTTC	CASSIGGLSRQDF
TRBD1	-	TRBV5-4	TRBJ1-3	TGTGCCAGCAGCGTAGACCGGGACAGGAGCCCTGGAAACACCATATATTTT	CASSVDRDRSPGNTIYF
-	-	TRBV24-1	TRBJ1-4	TGTGCCACCAGCCAGGGGGAAAAACTGTTTTTT	CATSQGEKLFF
-	-	TRBV15	TRBJ1-2	TGTGCCACCAGCAGGGGGAACCCAAGAAATGGCTACACCTTC	CATSRGNPRNGYTF
TRBD1	-	TRBV3-1/TRBV3-2	TRBJ2-1	TGTGCCAGCAGCCAAGAGCTAGTAGGGGGCCATGAGCAGTTCTTC	CASSQELVGGHEQFF
TRBD1	-	TRBV7-9	TRBJ1-2	TGTGCCAGCAGCGAGACTACAGGGGGCTCTGGCTACACCTTC	CASSETTGGSGYTF
TRBD2	-	TRBV5-4	TRBJ2-1	TGTGCCAGCAGCCAGGGACTAGGCGAAAATGAGCAGTTCTTC	CASSQGLGENEQFF
TRBD1	-	TRBV18	TRBJ2-6	TGTGCCAGCTCACCACAGGGGGCGCATGGGGCCAACGTCCTGACTTTC	CASSPQGAHGANVLTF
-	-	TRBV28	TRBJ1-2	TGTGCCAGCACCTTTTCGGGGAGTACCCGTCGTGGCTACACCTTC	CASTFSGSTRRGYTF
-	-	TRBV9	TRBJ1-1	TGTGCCAGCAACAACCCCTCTGGGGGCCGGGGCACTGAAGCTTTCTTT	CASNNPSGGRGTEAFF
-	-	TRBV4-2	TRBJ1-1	TGTGCCAGCAGCTTAGGGGGGGGAAACACTGAAGCTTTCTTT	CASSLGGGNTEAFF
TRBD2	-	TRBV28	TRBJ2-7	TGTGCCAGCAGTTCCGCCGGGACTAGCTCCTACGAGCAGTACTTC	CASSSAGTSSYEQYF
TRBD1	-	TRBV6-6	TRBJ1-6	TGTGCCAGCAGCCCCGGGACAGTCCCTTCTGGTTCACCCCTCCACTTT	CASSPGTVPSGSPLHF
TRBD2	few	TRBV5-4	TRBJ2-1	TGTGCCAGCAGCCCGCCTGGGGCGGGAGGGAAGAGTGAGCAGTTCTTC	CASSPPGAGGKSEQFF
TRBD1	-	TRBV11-1	TRBJ2-7	TGTGCCAGCAGCCCCGGGGACAGGGGCCACGAGCAGTACTTC	CASSPGDRGHEQYF
TRBD1	once	TRBV6-5	TRBJ1-5	TGTGCCAGCAGGGGGACAGGTTATCAGCCCCAGCATTTT	CASRGTGYQPQHF
TRBD1	-	TRBV7-2	TRBJ1-1	TGTGCCAGCAGCCAAGACACCATAGGGGGCCCGAACACTGAAGCTTTCTTT	CASSQDTIGGPNTEAFF
-	once	TRBV4-1	TRBJ2-1	TGCGCCAGCAGCCAAGATAGGCCCGAGGGGGAGCAGTTCTTC	CASSQDRPEGEQFF
-	-	TRBV3-1/TRBV3-2	TRBJ1-6	TGTGCCAGCAGCCTCGATGGAGGGGCCTCACCCCTCCACTTT	CASSLDGGASPLHF
-	-	TRBV29-1	TRBJ2-3	TGCAGCGTTGATCGGGCAGATACGCAGTATTTT	CSVDRADTQYF
TRBD2	once	TRBV2	TRBJ2-1	TGTGCCAGCGGAATCGGGACTAGCGGGAATGATGAGCAGTTCTTC	CASGIGTSGNDEQFF